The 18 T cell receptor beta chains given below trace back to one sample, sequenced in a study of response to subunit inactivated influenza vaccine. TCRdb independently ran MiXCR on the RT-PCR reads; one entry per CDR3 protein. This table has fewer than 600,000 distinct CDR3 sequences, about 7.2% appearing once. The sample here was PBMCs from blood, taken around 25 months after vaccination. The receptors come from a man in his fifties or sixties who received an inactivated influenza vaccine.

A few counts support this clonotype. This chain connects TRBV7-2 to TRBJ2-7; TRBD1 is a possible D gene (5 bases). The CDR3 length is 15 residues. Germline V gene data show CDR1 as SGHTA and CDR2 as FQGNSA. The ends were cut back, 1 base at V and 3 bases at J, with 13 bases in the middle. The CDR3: CASSLEQAGFYEQYF. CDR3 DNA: TGTGCCAGCAGCTTAGAGCAGGCAGGGTTCTACGAGCAGTACTTC.

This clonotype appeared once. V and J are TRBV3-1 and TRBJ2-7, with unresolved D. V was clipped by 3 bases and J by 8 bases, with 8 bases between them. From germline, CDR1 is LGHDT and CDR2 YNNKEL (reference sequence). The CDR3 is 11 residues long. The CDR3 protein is CASSQPLKQYF. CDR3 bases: TGTGCCAGCAGCCAGCCCCTCAAGCAGTACTTC.

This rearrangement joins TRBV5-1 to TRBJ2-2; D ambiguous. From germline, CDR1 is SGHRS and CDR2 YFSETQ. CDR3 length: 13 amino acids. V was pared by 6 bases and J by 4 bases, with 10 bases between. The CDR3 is CASKLGFTGELFF. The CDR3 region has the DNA TGCGCCAGCAAACTGGGATTCACCGGGGAGCTGTTTTTT.

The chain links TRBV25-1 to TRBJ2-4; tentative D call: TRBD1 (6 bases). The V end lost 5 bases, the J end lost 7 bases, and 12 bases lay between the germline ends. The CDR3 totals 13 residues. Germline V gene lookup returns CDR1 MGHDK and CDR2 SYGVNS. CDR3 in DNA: TGTGCCAGCAGTCTTACAGGGTTGAACATTCAGTACTTC. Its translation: CASSLTGLNIQYF.

CDR3 in amino acids: CASSQVGTSNHEQFF. In DNA, the CDR3 is TGCGCCAGCAGCCAAGTAGGGACTAGCAACCATGAGCAGTTCTTC. The chain uses TRBV4-3 and TRBJ2-1; 9 bases map to TRBD2. V lost 1 base to trimming and J lost 8 bases; unmatched junction nucleotides: 6. There are 15 residues in the CDR3. The germline V gene encodes CDR1 LGHNA and CDR2 YSLEER.

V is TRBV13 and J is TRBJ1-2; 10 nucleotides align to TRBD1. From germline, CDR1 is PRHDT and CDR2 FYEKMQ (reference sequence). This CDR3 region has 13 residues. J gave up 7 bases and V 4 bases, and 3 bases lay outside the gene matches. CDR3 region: CASSSRQGAGYTF. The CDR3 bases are TGTGCCAGCAGCTCACGACAGGGGGCTGGCTACACCTTC.

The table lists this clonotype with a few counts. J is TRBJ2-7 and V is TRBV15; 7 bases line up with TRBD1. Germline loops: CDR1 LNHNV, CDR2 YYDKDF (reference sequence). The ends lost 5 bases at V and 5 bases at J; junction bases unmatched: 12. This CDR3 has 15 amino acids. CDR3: CATSSQRQGEDEQYF. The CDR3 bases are TGTGCCACCAGCTCACAGAGACAGGGTGAAGACGAGCAGTACTTC.

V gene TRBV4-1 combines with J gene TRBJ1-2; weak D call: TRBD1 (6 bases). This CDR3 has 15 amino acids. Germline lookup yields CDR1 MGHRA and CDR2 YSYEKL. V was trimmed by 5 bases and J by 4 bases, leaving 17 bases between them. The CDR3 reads CASSLDSPASYGYTF. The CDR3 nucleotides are TGCGCCAGCAGCTTGGACAGCCCAGCGAGCTATGGCTACACCTTC.

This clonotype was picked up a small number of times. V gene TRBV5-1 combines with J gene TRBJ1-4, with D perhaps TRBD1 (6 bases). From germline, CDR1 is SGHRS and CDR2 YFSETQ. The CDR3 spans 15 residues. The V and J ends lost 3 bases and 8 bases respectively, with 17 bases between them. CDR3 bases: TGCGCCAGCAGCTGGGGAAGGGGGAGTGAGGAAAAACTGTTTTTT. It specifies CASSWGRGSEEKLFF.

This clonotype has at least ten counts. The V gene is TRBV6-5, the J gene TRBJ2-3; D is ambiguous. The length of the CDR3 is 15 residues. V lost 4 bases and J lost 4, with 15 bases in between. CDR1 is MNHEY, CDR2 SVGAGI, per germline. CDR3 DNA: TGTGCCAGCAGTTCCCAACCCTTTGATTCAGATACGCAGTATTTT. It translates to CASSSQPFDSDTQYF.

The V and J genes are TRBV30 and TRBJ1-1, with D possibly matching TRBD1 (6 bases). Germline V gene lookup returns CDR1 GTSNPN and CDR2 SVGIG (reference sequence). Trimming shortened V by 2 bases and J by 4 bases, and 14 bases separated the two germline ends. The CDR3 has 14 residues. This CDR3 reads CAWSPLQGGTEAFF. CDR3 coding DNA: TGTGCCTGGAGTCCCCTACAGGGTGGCACTGAAGCTTTCTTT.

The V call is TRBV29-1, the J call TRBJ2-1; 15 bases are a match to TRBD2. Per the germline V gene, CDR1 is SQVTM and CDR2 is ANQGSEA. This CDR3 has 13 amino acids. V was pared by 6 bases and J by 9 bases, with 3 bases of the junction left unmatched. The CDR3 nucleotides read TGCAGCGTGAGGACTAGCGGGAGGGGTGAGCAGTTCTTC. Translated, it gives CSVRTSGRGEQFF.

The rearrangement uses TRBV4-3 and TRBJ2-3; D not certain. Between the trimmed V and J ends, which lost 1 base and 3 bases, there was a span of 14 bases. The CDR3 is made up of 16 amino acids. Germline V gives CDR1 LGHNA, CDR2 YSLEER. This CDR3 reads CASSQAPGTVTDTQYF. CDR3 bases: TGCGCCAGCAGCCAAGCTCCCGGTACAGTAACAGATACGCAGTATTTT.

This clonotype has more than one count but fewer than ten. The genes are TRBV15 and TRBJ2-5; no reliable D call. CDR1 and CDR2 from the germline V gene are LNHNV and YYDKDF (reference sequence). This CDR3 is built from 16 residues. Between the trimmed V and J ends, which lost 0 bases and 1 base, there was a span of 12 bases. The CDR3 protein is CATSRDFVRSQETQYF. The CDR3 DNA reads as TGTGCCACCAGCAGAGATTTTGTCAGAAGCCAAGAGACCCAGTACTTC.

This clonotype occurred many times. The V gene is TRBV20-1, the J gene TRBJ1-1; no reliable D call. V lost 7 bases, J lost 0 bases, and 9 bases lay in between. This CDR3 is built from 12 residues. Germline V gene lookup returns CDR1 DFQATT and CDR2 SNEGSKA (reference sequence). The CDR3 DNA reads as TGCAGTGTAACAGAAGTGAACACTGAAGCTTTCTTT. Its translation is CSVTEVNTEAFF.

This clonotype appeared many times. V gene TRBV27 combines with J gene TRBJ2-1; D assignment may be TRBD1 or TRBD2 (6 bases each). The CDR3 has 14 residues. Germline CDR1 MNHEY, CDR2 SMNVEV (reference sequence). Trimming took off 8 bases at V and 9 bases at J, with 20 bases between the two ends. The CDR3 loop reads CASATPRKGGEQFF. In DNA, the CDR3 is TGTGCCAGCGCGACTCCCCGCAAGGGGGGTGAGCAGTTCTTC.

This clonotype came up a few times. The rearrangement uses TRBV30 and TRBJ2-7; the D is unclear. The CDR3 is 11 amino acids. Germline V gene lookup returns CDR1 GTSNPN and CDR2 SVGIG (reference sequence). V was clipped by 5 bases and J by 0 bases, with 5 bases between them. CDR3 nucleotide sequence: TGTGCCTGGGGAGACTCCTACGAGCAGTACTTC. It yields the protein CAWGDSYEQYF.

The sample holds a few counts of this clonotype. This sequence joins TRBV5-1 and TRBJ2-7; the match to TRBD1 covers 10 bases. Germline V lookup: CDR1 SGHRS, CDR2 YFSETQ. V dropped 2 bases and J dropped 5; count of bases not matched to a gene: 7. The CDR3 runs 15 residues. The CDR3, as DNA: TGCGCCAGCAGCTTCCGGGACAGGGGAGGCCACGAGCAGTACTTC. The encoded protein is CASSFRDRGGHEQYF.